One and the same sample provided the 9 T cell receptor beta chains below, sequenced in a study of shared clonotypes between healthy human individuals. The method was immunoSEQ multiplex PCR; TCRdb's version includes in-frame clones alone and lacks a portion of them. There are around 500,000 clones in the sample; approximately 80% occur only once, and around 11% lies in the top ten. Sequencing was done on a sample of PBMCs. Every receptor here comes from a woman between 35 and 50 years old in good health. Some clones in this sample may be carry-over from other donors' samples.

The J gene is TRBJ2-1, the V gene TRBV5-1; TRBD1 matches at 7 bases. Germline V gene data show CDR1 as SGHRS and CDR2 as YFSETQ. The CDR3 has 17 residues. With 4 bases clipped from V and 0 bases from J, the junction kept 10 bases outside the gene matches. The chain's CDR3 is CASSPTGNSISYNEQFF. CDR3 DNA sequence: TGCGCCAGCAGCCCGACAGGGAATTCCATCTCCTACAATGAGCAGTTCTTC.

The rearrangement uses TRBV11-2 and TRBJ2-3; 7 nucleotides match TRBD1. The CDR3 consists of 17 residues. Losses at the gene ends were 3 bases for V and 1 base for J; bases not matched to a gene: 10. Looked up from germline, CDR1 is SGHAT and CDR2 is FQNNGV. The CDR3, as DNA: TGTGCCAGCAGCTTGGGACAGCCTCGTATACGCACAGATACGCAGTATTTT. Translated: CASSLGQPRIRTDTQYF.

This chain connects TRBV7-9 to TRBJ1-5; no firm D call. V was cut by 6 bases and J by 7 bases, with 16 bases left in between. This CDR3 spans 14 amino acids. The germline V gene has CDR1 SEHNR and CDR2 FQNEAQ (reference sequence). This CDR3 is CASSIDGLKQPQHF. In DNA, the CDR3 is TGTGCCAGCAGTATCGATGGGCTAAAGCAGCCCCAGCATTTT.

The chain's CDR3 is CASNRDFSYNEQFF. The CDR3, as DNA: TGTGCCAGCAACCGGGACTTCTCCTACAATGAGCAGTTCTTC. The gene calls are TRBV2 and TRBJ2-1; the D gene is possibly TRBD2 (6 bases). The CDR3 totals 14 residues. Germline V lookup: CDR1 SNHLY, CDR2 FYNNEI. Trimming stripped 7 bases from V and 0 bases from J, with 10 bases between.

The CDR3 bases are TGTGCCAGCTCACCGGACAGGGTGGATACGCAGTATTTT. Protein product: CASSPDRVDTQYF. The V gene is TRBV18, the J gene TRBJ2-3, with 8 bases lining up with TRBD1. The V gene end was trimmed by 3 bases and the J gene end by 6 bases; junction bases not matched to a gene: 2. Germline V gives CDR1 KGHSH, CDR2 LQKENI. The CDR3 spans 13 residues.

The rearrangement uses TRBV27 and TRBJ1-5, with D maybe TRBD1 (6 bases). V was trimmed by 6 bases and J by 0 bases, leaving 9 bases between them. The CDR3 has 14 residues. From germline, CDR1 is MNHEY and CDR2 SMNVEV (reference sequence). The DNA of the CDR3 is TGTGCCAGCAGAGGGGGGTATAGCAATCAGCCCCAGCATTTT. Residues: CASRGGYSNQPQHF.

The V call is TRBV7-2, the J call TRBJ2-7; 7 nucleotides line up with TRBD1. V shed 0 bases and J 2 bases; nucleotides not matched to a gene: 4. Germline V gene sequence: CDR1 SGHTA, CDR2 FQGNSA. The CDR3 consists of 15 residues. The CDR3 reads CASSLAQGEPYEQYF. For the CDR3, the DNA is TGTGCCAGCAGCTTAGCCCAGGGGGAACCCTACGAGCAGTACTTC. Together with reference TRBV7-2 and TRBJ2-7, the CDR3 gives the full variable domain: GAGVSQSPSNKVTEKGKDVELRCDPISGHTALYWYRQSLGQGLEFLIYFQGNSAPDKSGLPSDRFSAERTGGSVSTLTIQRTQQEDSAVYLCASSLAQGEPYEQYFGPGTRLTVT.

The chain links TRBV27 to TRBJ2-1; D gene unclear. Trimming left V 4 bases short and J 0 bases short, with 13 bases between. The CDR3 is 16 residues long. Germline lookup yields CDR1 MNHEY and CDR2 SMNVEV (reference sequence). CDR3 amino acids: CASSYRSVSSYNEQFF. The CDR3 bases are TGTGCCAGCAGTTACCGGTCCGTAAGCTCCTACAATGAGCAGTTCTTC.

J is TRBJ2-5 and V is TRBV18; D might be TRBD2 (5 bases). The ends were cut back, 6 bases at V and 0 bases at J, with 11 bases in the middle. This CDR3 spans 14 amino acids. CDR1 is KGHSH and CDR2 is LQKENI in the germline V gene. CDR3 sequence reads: CASSRTGYQETQYF. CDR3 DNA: TGTGCCAGCTCTCGGACGGGGTACCAAGAGACCCAGTACTTC. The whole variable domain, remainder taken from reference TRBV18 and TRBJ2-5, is NAGVMQNPRHLVRRRGQEARLRCSPMKGHSHVYWYRQLPEEGLKFMVYLQKENIIDESGMPKERFSAEFPKEGPSILRIQQVVRGDSAAYFCASSRTGYQETQYFGPGTRLLVL.